Shown below are 13 T cell receptor beta chains from a single sample sequenced in a study of shared clonotypes between healthy human individuals. Sequencing was performed with immunoSEQ multiplex PCR; in TCRdb, only in-frame clones are kept and a portion is missing. The repertoire holds approximately 2.5 million clones, with roughly 92% as singletons. Material for sequencing was naive CD4+ T cells sorted from blood. The subset is: CD45RA+ positively selected. The receptor source for this set is a man between 18 and 29 years old in good health.

The chain combines TRBV6-1 with TRBJ2-4; TRBD2 is a possible D gene (7 bases). Germline CDR1 and CDR2: MNHNS and SASEGT. Trimming took 7 bases from V and 1 from J, leaving 11 bases between them. The CDR3 extends over 14 amino acids. The DNA of the CDR3 is TGTGCCAGCACGGGGGGCGTCGCCAAAAACATTCAGTACTTC. Its protein product is CASTGGVAKNIQYF.

The V and J genes are TRBV7-9 and TRBJ2-3; 11 bases are shared with TRBD2. The CDR3 extends over 15 amino acids. CDR1 and CDR2 from the germline V gene are SEHNR and FQNEAQ (reference sequence). With 7 bases clipped from V and 5 bases from J, the junction kept 8 bases outside the gene matches. The CDR3 bases are TGTGCCAGCAACCCCACTAGCGGGAGTGGAGATACGCAGTATTTT. This sequence encodes CASNPTSGSGDTQYF.

This clone showed up just once. The V and J genes are TRBV20-1 and TRBJ1-2; the D gene is possibly TRBD1 (5 bases). The germline V gene encodes CDR1 DFQATT and CDR2 SNEGSKA (reference sequence). The CDR3 covers 11 residues. Trimming left V 5 bases short and J 11 bases short, with 15 bases between. The chain's CDR3 is CSAGPGGVYTF. The CDR3 DNA is TGCAGTGCTGGCCCCGGGGGGGTTTACACCTTC.

The chain recombines TRBV7-2 with TRBJ2-3, with D uncertain. Trimming removed 6 bases at V and 4 bases at J, with 26 bases between. The CDR3 spans 18 residues. Germline lookup yields CDR1 SGHTA and CDR2 FQGNSA. The CDR3 loop reads CASRPKATAYLGSDTQYF. The CDR3 coding sequence is TGTGCCAGCAGGCCCAAGGCTACAGCCTACCTAGGGTCAGATACGCAGTATTTT.

On this clone: This sample includes further DNA sequences coding for the same CDR3. The genes are TRBV30 and TRBJ1-2; unclear D gene. Germline-derived CDR1 and CDR2 are GTSNPN and SVGIG (reference sequence). Trimming shortened V by 0 bases and J by 4 bases, and 3 bases separated the two germline ends. CDR3 length: 11 amino acids. This chain's CDR3 is CAWSVSYGYTF. The CDR3 nucleotides read TGTGCCTGGAGTGTCAGCTATGGCTACACCTTC.

V usage is TRBV11-2 and J usage is TRBJ2-7; D assignment may be TRBD1 or TRBD2 (5 bases each). The germline gives CDR1 SGHAT, CDR2 FQNNGV. The CDR3 length is 16 residues. The V end lost 2 bases, the J end lost 0 bases, and 14 bases lay between the germline ends. The CDR3: CASSLRSGAGSYEQYF. The CDR3 DNA reads as TGTGCCAGCAGCTTACGGTCCGGGGCGGGCTCCTACGAGCAGTACTTC.

J is TRBJ2-3 and V is TRBV2; 12 positions agree with TRBD2. This CDR3 spans 18 amino acids. The trim removed 0 bases at V and 5 bases at J, leaving 9 bases unmatched. Germline V CDR1 and CDR2: SNHLY, FYNNEI. The CDR3, as DNA: TGTGCCAGCAGTGAAGCTTTCCGACTAGCGGGAGATTTAGATACGCAGTATTTT. Protein: CASSEAFRLAGDLDTQYF.

This chain connects TRBV25-1 to TRBJ1-2; D unresolved. The CDR3 covers 12 residues. The germline CDR1 and CDR2 sequences are MGHDK and SYGVNS. V lost 6 bases and J 4 bases, leaving 9 bases between the germline ends. The CDR3 region has the DNA TGTGCCAGCAGCGATGCAAGCTATGGCTACACCTTC. This sequence encodes CASSDASYGYTF.

The chain carries TRBV5-1 and TRBJ2-5; 14 nucleotides align to TRBD2. V dropped 4 bases and J dropped 4; count of bases not matched to a gene: 9. Germline V gene sequence: CDR1 SGHRS, CDR2 YFSETQ. The CDR3 contains 17 residues. CDR3 amino acids: CASSRMTSGGARETQYF. The CDR3 nucleotides are TGCGCCAGCAGCCGCATGACTAGCGGGGGGGCCAGAGAGACCCAGTACTTC.

J is TRBJ2-7 and V is TRBV5-1; 10 nucleotides line up with TRBD2. The trim removed 3 bases at V and 7 bases at J, leaving 25 bases unmatched. The germline V gene has CDR1 SGHRS and CDR2 YFSETQ. The CDR3 is 20 amino acids. CDR3 nucleotides: TGCGCCAGCAGCTACCTACTAGCGGGATCCGTTGGAGACCGTTCGAGAGAGCAGTACTTC. Protein product: CASSYLLAGSVGDRSREQYF.

The chain links TRBV5-4 to TRBJ2-1; D is unclear. The CDR3 spans 14 residues. CDR1 SGHNT and CDR2 YYREEE come from the germline V gene (reference sequence). Trimming removed 0 bases from V and 6 bases from J, with 10 bases in between. The CDR3 region is CASSLVARSNEQFF. The CDR3 DNA follows: TGTGCCAGCAGCTTGGTGGCTAGGTCCAATGAGCAGTTCTTC. Full variable domain (remainder filled in from reference TRBV5-4 and TRBJ2-1): ETGVTQSPTHLIKTRGQQVTLRCSSQSGHNTVSWYQQALGQGPQFIFQYYREEENGRGNFPPRFSGLQFPNYSSELNVNALELDDSALYLCASSLVARSNEQFFGPGTRLTVL.

To note about this clone: The sample holds other DNA sequences that translate to the same CDR3. The rearrangement links TRBV7-9 to TRBJ2-5, with no clear D. The CDR3 is made up of 13 amino acids. Germline V lookup: CDR1 SEHNR, CDR2 FQNEAQ (reference sequence). V was clipped by 5 bases and J by 4 bases, with 11 bases between them. For the CDR3, the DNA is TGTGCCAGCAGCCCCACCGGGCGAGAGACCCAGTACTTC. Protein: CASSPTGRETQYF.

This clone turned up a few times. DNA for the CDR3: TGCGCCAGCGGGACAGGGGGCCCTGGGGCCAACGTCCTGACTTTC. As protein: CASGTGGPGANVLTF. The rearrangement links TRBV5-1 to TRBJ2-6; the match to TRBD1 covers 12 bases. The V and J ends lost 7 bases and 2 bases, in that order; junction bases with no gene match: 1. Looked up from germline, CDR1 is SGHRS and CDR2 is YFSETQ. The CDR3 consists of 15 residues.